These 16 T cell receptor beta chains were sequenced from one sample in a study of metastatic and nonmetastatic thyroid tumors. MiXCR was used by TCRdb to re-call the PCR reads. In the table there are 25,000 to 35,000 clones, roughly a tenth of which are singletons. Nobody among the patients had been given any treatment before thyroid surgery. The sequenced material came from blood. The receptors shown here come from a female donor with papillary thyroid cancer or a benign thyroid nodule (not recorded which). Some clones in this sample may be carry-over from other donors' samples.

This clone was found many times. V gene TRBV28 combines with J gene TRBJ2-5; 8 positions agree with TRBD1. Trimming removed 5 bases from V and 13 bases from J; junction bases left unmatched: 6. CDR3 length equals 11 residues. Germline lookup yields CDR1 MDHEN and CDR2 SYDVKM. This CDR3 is CASSQGQGRYF. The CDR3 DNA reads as TGTGCCAGCAGTCAAGGACAGGGACGGTACTTC.

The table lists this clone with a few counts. In DNA, the CDR3 is TGTGCCAGTAGTATCGGGGGGACCAATCAGCCCCAGCATTTT. Translating it yields CASSIGGTNQPQHF. The chain recombines TRBV19 with TRBJ1-5, with D tentatively TRBD1 (5 bases). From germline, CDR1 is LNHDA and CDR2 SQIVND (reference sequence). CDR3 length: 14 residues. Deletions cut 3 bases from V and 3 bases from J, with 9 bases between.

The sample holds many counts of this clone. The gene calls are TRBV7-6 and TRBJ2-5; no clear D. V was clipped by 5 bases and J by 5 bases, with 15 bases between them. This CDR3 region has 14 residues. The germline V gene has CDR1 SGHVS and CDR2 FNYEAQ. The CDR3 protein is CASSPRTGAETQYF. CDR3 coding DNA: TGTGCCAGCAGCCCCCGAACCGGAGCCGAGACCCAGTACTTC.

The CDR3 DNA reads as TGTGCCAGTAGTATAACGGCAGGGCACACAGATACGCAGTATTTT. It codes for CASSITAGHTDTQYF. The V and J genes are TRBV19 and TRBJ2-3, with D perhaps TRBD1 (5 bases). Germline loops: CDR1 LNHDA, CDR2 SQIVND (reference sequence). The ends were cut back, 2 bases at V and 2 bases at J, with 11 bases in the middle. CDR3 length equals 15 residues.

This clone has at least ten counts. This CDR3 is CASSTRPGTPFF. CDR3 nucleotide sequence: TGTGCCAGCAGTACTCGGCCCGGGACCCCCTTCTTC. This chain links TRBV6-5 with TRBJ2-1; D tentatively fits TRBD1 or TRBD2 (5 bases each). V lost 5 bases and J lost 16, with 18 bases in between. Germline values: CDR1 MNHEY, CDR2 SVGAGI. The CDR3 contains 12 residues.

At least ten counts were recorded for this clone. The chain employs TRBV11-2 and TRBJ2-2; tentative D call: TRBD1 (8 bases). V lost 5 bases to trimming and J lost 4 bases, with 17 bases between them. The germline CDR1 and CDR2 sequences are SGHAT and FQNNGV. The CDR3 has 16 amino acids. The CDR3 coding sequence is TGTGCCAGCAGCCGACAACAGGGGGGGAGCACCGGGGAGCTGTTTTTT. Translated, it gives CASSRQQGGSTGELFF.

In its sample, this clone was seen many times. The CDR3 region has the DNA TGTGCCAGCAGCAGGACAGACGAGCAGTACTTC. It specifies CASSRTDEQYF. The chain links TRBV6-2 or TRBV6-3 to TRBJ2-7; possibly TRBD1 for D (6 bases). V was pared by 6 bases and J by 5 bases, with 8 bases between. The CDR3 contains 11 residues. The germline V gene encodes CDR1 MNHEY and CDR2 SVGEGT.

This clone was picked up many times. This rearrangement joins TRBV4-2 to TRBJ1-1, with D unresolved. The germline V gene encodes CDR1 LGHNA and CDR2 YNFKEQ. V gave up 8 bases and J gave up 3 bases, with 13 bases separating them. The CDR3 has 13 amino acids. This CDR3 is CASQGSFYTEAFF. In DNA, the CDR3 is TGTGCCAGCCAAGGGTCCTTTTACACTGAAGCTTTCTTT.

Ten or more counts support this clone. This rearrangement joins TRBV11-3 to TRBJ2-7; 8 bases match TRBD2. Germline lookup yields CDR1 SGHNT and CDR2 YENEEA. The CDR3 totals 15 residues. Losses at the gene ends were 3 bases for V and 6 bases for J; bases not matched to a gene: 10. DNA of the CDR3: TGTGCCAGCAGCTTGCGGACTAGCCGCCTACGCGAGCAGTACTTC. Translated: CASSLRTSRLREQYF.

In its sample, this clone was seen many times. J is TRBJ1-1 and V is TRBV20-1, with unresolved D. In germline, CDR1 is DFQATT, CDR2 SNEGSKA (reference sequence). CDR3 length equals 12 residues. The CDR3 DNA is TGCAGGGCCAGGACTTTGAACACTGAAGCTTTCTTT. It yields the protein CRARTLNTEAFF.

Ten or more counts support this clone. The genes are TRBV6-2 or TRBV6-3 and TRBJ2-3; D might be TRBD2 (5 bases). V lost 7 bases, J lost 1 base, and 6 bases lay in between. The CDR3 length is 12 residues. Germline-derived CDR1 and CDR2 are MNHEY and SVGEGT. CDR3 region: CASMRGTDTQYF. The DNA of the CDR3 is TGTGCCAGCATGAGGGGCACAGATACGCAGTATTTT.

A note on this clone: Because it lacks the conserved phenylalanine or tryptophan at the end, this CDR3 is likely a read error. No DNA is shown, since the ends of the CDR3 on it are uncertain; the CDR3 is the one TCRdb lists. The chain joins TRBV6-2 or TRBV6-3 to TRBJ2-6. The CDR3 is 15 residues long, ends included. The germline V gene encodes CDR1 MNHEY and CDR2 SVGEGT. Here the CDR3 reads CASSYDPSGSNVPTL.

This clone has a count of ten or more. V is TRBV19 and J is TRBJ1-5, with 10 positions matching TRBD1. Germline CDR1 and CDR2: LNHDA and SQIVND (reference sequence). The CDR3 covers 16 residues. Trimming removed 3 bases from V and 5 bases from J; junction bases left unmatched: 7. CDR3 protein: CASSILSGTGDQPQHF. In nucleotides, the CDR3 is TGTGCCAGTAGTATTTTATCCGGGACAGGGGATCAGCCCCAGCATTTT.

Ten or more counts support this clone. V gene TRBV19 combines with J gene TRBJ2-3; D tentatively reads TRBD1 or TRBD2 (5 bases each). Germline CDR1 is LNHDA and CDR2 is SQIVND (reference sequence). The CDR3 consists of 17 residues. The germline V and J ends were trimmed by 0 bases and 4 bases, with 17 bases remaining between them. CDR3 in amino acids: CASSIDLPGRPADTQYF. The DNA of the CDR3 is TGTGCCAGTAGTATAGATCTGCCGGGACGACCCGCAGATACGCAGTATTTT.

CDR3 coding DNA: TGTGCCAGCAGCCAGAGGGACAGGGACTACACCTTC. Translating it yields CASSQRDRDYTF. The V gene is TRBV3-1, the J gene TRBJ1-2; 9 positions agree with TRBD1. V was clipped by 3 bases and J by 10 bases; unmatched bases: 3. The length of the CDR3 is 12 residues. The germline V gene has CDR1 LGHDT and CDR2 YNNKEL (reference sequence).

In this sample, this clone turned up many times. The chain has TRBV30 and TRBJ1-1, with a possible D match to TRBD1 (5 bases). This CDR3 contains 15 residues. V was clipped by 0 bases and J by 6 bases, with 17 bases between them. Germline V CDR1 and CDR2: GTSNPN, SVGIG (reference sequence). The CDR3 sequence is CAWSVGWGEKAEAFF. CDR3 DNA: TGTGCCTGGAGTGTTGGTTGGGGCGAGAAGGCTGAAGCTTTCTTT. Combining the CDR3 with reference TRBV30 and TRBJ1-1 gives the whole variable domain SQTIHQWPATLVQPVGSPLSLECTVEGTSNPNLYWYRQAAGRGLQLLFYSVGIGQISSEVPQNLSASRPQDRQFILSSKKLLLSDSGFYLCAWSVGWGEKAEAFFGQGTRLTVV.